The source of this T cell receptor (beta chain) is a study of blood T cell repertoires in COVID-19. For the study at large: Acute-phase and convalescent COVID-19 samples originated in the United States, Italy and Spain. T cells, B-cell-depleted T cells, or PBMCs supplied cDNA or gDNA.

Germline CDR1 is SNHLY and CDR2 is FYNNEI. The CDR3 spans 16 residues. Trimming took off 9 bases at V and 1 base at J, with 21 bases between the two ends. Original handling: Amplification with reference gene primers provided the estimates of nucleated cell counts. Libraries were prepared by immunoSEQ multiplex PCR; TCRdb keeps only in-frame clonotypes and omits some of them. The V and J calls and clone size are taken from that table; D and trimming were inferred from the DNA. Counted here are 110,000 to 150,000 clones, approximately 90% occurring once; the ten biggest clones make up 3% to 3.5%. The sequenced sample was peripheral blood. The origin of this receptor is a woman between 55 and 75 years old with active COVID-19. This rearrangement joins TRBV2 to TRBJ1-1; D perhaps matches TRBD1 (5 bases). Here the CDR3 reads CARWETAGRWNTEAFF. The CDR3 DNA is TGTGCCAGATGGGAGACAGCGGGGCGCTGGAACACTGAAGCTTTCTTT. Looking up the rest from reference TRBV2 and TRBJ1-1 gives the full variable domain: EPEVTQTPSHQVTQMGQEVILRCVPISNHLYFYWYRQILGQKVEFLVSFYNNEISEKSEIFDDQFSVERPDGSNFTLKIRSTKLEDSAMYFCARWETAGRWNTEAFFGQGTRLTVV.